The subject of this entry is one T cell receptor (beta chain). Germline CDR1 reads MGHDK; CDR2 reads SYGVNS. Trimming took 6 bases from V and 10 from J, leaving 13 bases between them. CDR3 length equals 12 residues. MiXCR, run by TCRdb on the PCR reads, gives a single entry per CDR3 protein. The repertoire holds approximately 2,500 distinct CDR3 sequences, with approximately 49% as singletons. This record comes from a study of CD4 and CD8 cells across lung adenocarcinoma regions. Donors had localized lung adenocarcinoma, a non-small cell lung cancer. Sequenced input: CD4+ T cells from the center of a lung tumor. This chain uses TRBV25-1 with TRBJ2-1; D is uncertain. The clonotype originates from a female donor with lung adenocarcinoma. The CD4 and CD8 labels of this study may be unreliable. The chain's CDR3 is CASSTQAGEQFF. The CDR3 DNA reads as TGTGCCAGCAGCACACAAGCCGGCGAGCAGTTCTTC.